These 23 T cell receptor beta chains were all obtained from the same sample, sequenced in a study of shared T cell receptors in the human thymus. Some clones are missing from TCRdb's copy, which holds only in-frame ones; the method was immunoSEQ multiplex PCR. The repertoire has about 610,000 clones, around 89% of them found once; the top ten carry approximately 0.01%. This same sample was also part of a study on human thymus T cells.

The sequencing sample was made of thymocytes. The receptor set was obtained from a boy under two years old with a congenital heart defect.

This chain links TRBV28 with TRBJ1-1; D might be TRBD1 (5 bases). The CDR3 spans 14 residues. V was clipped by 6 bases and J by 1 base, with 12 bases between them. Germline CDR1 is MDHEN and CDR2 is SYDVKM. CDR3 nucleotides: TGTGCCAGCAGGAGCCAGGGTAAGAACACTGAAGCTTTCTTT. Translating gives CASRSQGKNTEAFF.

The count of this clone is one. The chain employs TRBV7-8 and TRBJ2-5; TRBD2 matches at 8 bases. Trimming cost V 5 bases and J 1 base; bases outside gene matches: 12. Per the germline V gene, CDR1 is SGHVS and CDR2 is FQNEAQ. The CDR3 totals 17 residues. CDR3 in DNA: TGTGCCAGCAGCCACGCGTTCGGGGGGGGGCCCCAAGAGACCCAGTACTTC. It yields the protein CASSHAFGGGPQETQYF.

The genes are TRBV30 and TRBJ1-2, with 9 nucleotides matching TRBD1. CDR1 and CDR2 (germline): GTSNPN, SVGIG (reference sequence). The CDR3 contains 15 residues. With 5 bases clipped from V and 2 bases from J, the junction kept 9 bases outside the gene matches. This CDR3 is CAWRDRDSRNYGYTF. For the CDR3, the DNA is TGTGCCTGGCGGGACAGGGACTCAAGAAACTATGGCTACACCTTC.

The CDR3, as DNA: TGTGCCAGCAGTCCCCGGCAGGGGGCCTATGGCTACACCTTC. Amino acids: CASSPRQGAYGYTF. V is TRBV28 and J is TRBJ1-2; 8 bases agree with TRBD1. This CDR3 has 14 residues. Germline CDR1 MDHEN, CDR2 SYDVKM. The V segment lost 5 bases and the J segment 4 bases; nucleotides outside the gene matches: 6.

This clone was seen a few times. The V call is TRBV7-9, the J call TRBJ1-3; perhaps TRBD1 as D (5 bases). CDR3 size: 13 residues. Germline CDR1 and CDR2: SEHNR and FQNEAQ (reference sequence). The V gene lost 1 base and the J gene lost 4 bases, with 5 bases spanning the gap. As DNA, the CDR3 is TGTGCCAGCAGCTTAGGACAGGGAAACACCATATATTTT. Translating it yields CASSLGQGNTIYF. The entire variable domain, with the rest obtained from reference TRBV7-9 and TRBJ1-3, is as follows: DTGVSQNPRHKITKRGQNVTFRCDPISEHNRLYWYRQTLGQGPEFLTYFQNEAQLEKSRLLSDRFSAERPKGSFSTLEIQRTEQGDSAMYLCASSLGQGNTIYFGEGSWLTVV.

The chain recombines TRBV25-1 with TRBJ1-2, with 9 bases lining up with TRBD1. The trim removed 6 bases at V and 2 bases at J, leaving 7 bases unmatched. Germline V gene data show CDR1 as MGHDK and CDR2 as SYGVNS. The CDR3 loop spans 15 amino acids. Here the CDR3 reads CASSSRTGANYGYTF. The CDR3 DNA reads as TGTGCCAGCAGCTCCCGGACAGGGGCAAACTATGGCTACACCTTC.

V is TRBV11-3 and J is TRBJ2-2, with TRBD2 matching over 9 bases. V gave up 5 bases and J gave up 4 bases; unmatched junction bases: 14. The CDR3 extends over 18 amino acids. CDR1 and CDR2 (germline): SGHNT, YENEEA. The CDR3 coding sequence is TGTGCCAGCAGCCCACAGGCCCCGGGACTAGCAGCCACCGGGGAGCTGTTTTTT. It specifies CASSPQAPGLAATGELFF.

The chain recombines TRBV6-1 with TRBJ1-1, with D perhaps TRBD1 (6 bases). The germline V and J ends were trimmed by 1 base and 3 bases, with 21 bases remaining between them. There are 18 residues in the CDR3. Germline-derived CDR1 and CDR2 are MNHNS and SASEGT. CDR3 protein: CASSEGTGGASPDTEAFF. CDR3 coding DNA: TGTGCCAGCAGTGAAGGTACGGGGGGCGCTTCCCCCGACACTGAAGCTTTCTTT.

The gene calls are TRBV6-1 and TRBJ1-2; maybe TRBD1 (5 bases). Germline V gene sequence: CDR1 MNHNS, CDR2 SASEGT. The CDR3 loop spans 15 amino acids. V was cut by 3 bases and J by 2 bases, with 13 bases left in between. The CDR3 sequence is CASSENRTPNYGYTF. The CDR3 bases are TGTGCCAGCAGTGAGAACAGGACACCGAACTATGGCTACACCTTC.

This chain links TRBV7-2 with TRBJ2-7; TRBD2 matches 10 bases. V lost 5 bases and J lost 5; bases outside the gene matches: 9. Germline lookup yields CDR1 SGHTA and CDR2 FQGNSA. The CDR3 covers 15 residues. CDR3 sequence: CASSPRSGRAHEQYF. The CDR3 nucleotides read TGTGCCAGCAGCCCACGGAGCGGGAGGGCCCACGAGCAGTACTTC.

The chain carries TRBV28 and TRBJ2-7; 8 nucleotides line up with TRBD1. CDR3 length: 14 amino acids. The germline gives CDR1 MDHEN, CDR2 SYDVKM. V gave up 4 bases and J gave up 3 bases; unmatched junction bases: 5. The CDR3 DNA sequence: TGTGCCAGCAGTTGGAGGGACAGGCACTACGAGCAGTACTTC. Protein product: CASSWRDRHYEQYF.

The chain links TRBV19 to TRBJ2-1, with 7 bases fitting TRBD2. Germline lookup yields CDR1 LNHDA and CDR2 SQIVND (reference sequence). V dropped 6 bases and J dropped 6; count of bases not matched to a gene: 8. CDR3 length: 14 amino acids. The CDR3 region is CASSRAGFRNEQFF. CDR3 DNA: TGTGCCAGTAGCAGAGCGGGATTCCGCAATGAGCAGTTCTTC.

This rearrangement joins TRBV5-1 to TRBJ2-6, with a possible D match to TRBD1 (5 bases). This CDR3 has 17 residues. Trimming stripped 1 base from V and 1 base from J, with 12 bases between. The germline CDR1 and CDR2 sequences are SGHRS and YFSETQ. The CDR3 reads CASSLQTVVSGANVLTF. In nucleotides, the CDR3 is TGCGCCAGCAGCTTGCAGACAGTTGTTTCTGGGGCCAACGTCCTGACTTTC.

The V and J genes are TRBV11-2 and TRBJ2-3; 7 bases line up with TRBD2. Germline V CDR1 and CDR2: SGHAT, FQNNGV. The CDR3 covers 17 residues. The V segment lost 0 bases and the J segment 0 bases; nucleotides outside the gene matches: 6. The CDR3 DNA follows: TGTGCCAGCAGCTTAGAATTTAGCGGGCCTAGCACAGATACGCAGTATTTT. Its protein is CASSLEFSGPSTDTQYF.

The rearrangement uses TRBV10-3 and TRBJ2-7, with 11 bases lining up with TRBD2. The CDR3 is 14 amino acids. Trimming removed 8 bases from V and 1 base from J; junction bases left unmatched: 4. From germline, CDR1 is ENHRY and CDR2 SYGVKD. This CDR3 reads CAIAPSGRSYEQYF. CDR3 DNA: TGTGCCATCGCCCCTAGCGGGAGGTCCTACGAGCAGTACTTC.

The chain has TRBV10-3 and TRBJ2-7; 8 bases align to TRBD2. The CDR3 sequence is 14 residues long. V lost 5 bases, J lost 4 bases, and 7 bases stayed unmatched. Germline V gene data show CDR1 as ENHRY and CDR2 as SYGVKD. The DNA of the CDR3 is TGTGCCATCAGTCCCGGGACTAGGAAATACGAGCAGTACTTC. It encodes CAISPGTRKYEQYF.

CDR3 in amino acids: CASSVGDRGGYGYTF. In DNA, the CDR3 is TGTGCCAGCAGCGTAGGGGACCGGGGGGGATATGGCTACACCTTC. The chain has TRBV9 and TRBJ1-2, with TRBD1 as a possible D gene (5 bases). Germline values: CDR1 SGDLS, CDR2 YYNGEE. V dropped 0 bases and J dropped 5 bases, with 14 bases sitting between them. The CDR3 runs 15 residues.

The CDR3 DNA reads TGTGCCAGCAGCCGCATGAGGGAAACTAGCTCCTACGAGCAGTACTTC. Encoded protein: CASSRMRETSSYEQYF. The chain has TRBV27 and TRBJ2-7; D possibly corresponds to TRBD2 (5 bases). Germline V gene sequence: CDR1 MNHEY, CDR2 SMNVEV (reference sequence). V lost 6 bases to trimming and J lost 0 bases, with 18 bases between them. The CDR3 contains 16 residues.

This chain links TRBV29-1 with TRBJ1-3, with D possibly matching TRBD1 (6 bases). The CDR3 runs to 13 residues. Trimming took off 0 bases at V and 8 bases at J, with 11 bases between the two ends. The germline gives CDR1 SQVTM, CDR2 ANQGSEA. The CDR3 reads CSVEDRGIHTIYF. In nucleotides, the CDR3 is TGCAGCGTTGAAGACAGGGGAATACACACCATATATTTT. Looking up the rest from reference TRBV29-1 and TRBJ1-3 gives the full variable domain: SAVISQKPSRDICQRGTSLTIQCQVDSQVTMMFWYRQQPGQSLTLIATANQGSEATYESGFVIDKFPISRPNLTFSTLTVSNMSPEDSSIYLCSVEDRGIHTIYFGEGSWLTVV.

V and J are TRBV10-3 and TRBJ2-3; D not resolved. Trimming removed 4 bases from V and 4 bases from J, with 3 bases in between. CDR1 ENHRY and CDR2 SYGVKD come from the germline V gene. The CDR3 extends over 11 amino acids. CDR3 loop: CAISAADTQYF. For the CDR3, the DNA is TGTGCCATCAGTGCGGCAGATACGCAGTATTTT.

The chain couples TRBV28 to TRBJ2-4; 7 nucleotides line up with TRBD1. V trimming: 5 bases; J trimming: 1 base; junction bases outside the gene matches: 2. From germline, CDR1 is MDHEN and CDR2 SYDVKM. The CDR3 has 14 residues. The CDR3: CASSQQGAKNIQYF. For the CDR3, the DNA is TGTGCCAGCAGTCAACAGGGGGCCAAAAACATTCAGTACTTC. Full variable domain (remainder filled in from reference TRBV28 and TRBJ2-4): DVKVTQSSRYLVKRTGEKVFLECVQDMDHENMFWYRQDPGLGLRLIYFSYDVKMKEKGDIPEGYSVSREKKERFSLILESASTNQTSMYLCASSQQGAKNIQYFGAGTRLSVL.

The chain is built from TRBV6-4 and TRBJ2-2; 10 bases are a match to TRBD2. The CDR3 has 19 residues. V trimming: 3 bases; J trimming: 6 bases; junction bases outside the gene matches: 16. CDR1 is MRHNA, CDR2 SNTAGT, per germline. CDR3 loop: CASSESGDSGRNPAGELFF. CDR3 DNA sequence: TGTGCCAGCAGTGAGTCGGGGGATAGCGGGAGGAATCCCGCCGGGGAGCTGTTTTTT.

This clone was observed once. CDR3 nucleotides: TGTGCCAGCAGTTATCGGACTAGCGAAGGCTACGAGCAGTACTTC. Translated: CASSYRTSEGYEQYF. The chain combines TRBV27 with TRBJ2-7; 9 bases match TRBD2. The CDR3 length is 15 residues. J gave up 3 bases and V 4 bases, and 7 bases lay outside the gene matches. In germline, CDR1 is MNHEY, CDR2 SMNVEV (reference sequence).